The rows below give T cell receptor beta chains drawn from one sample of a study of shared clonotypes between healthy human individuals. Profiling relied on immunoSEQ multiplex PCR, and the TCRdb table lists in-frame clones only, not all of them. The data hold about 2.4 million clones, with over 85% observed a single time. The source material was naive CD4+ T cells sorted from blood. Receptor source: a man between 18 and 29 years old in good health. The CDR3 runs from the conserved cysteine through the conserved F or W. A D gene is named only where the DNA matches it firmly. Clone size is given for some rows only: seen once, a few or many times, or a class if the clone is expanded.

TRBJ2-3,TRBV5-4,-,TRBD1,CASSLRQGFTDTQYF,TGTGCCAGCAGCCTCAGACAGGGGTTCACAGATACGCAGTATTTT
TRBJ2-4,TRBV7-2,-,-,CASSLDGTTAKNIQYF,TGTGCCAGCAGCTTAGACGGGACAACAGCCAAAAACATTCAGTACTTC
TRBJ2-3,TRBV10-2,-,-,CASSESGRRDTQYF,TGCGCCAGCAGTGAGTCGGGCCGCAGGGATACGCAGTATTTT
TRBJ2-7,TRBV5-3,-,-,CARSLLKGRDEQYF,TGTGCCAGAAGCCTCCTTAAGGGTAGGGACGAGCAGTACTTC
TRBJ1-3,TRBV11-3,-,-,CASSLNSGNTIYF,TGTGCCAGCAGCCTAAACTCTGGAAACACCATATATTTT
TRBJ1-5,TRBV11-2,-,-,CASSLVSFNQPQHF,TGTGCCAGCAGCTTAGTGAGCTTCAATCAGCCCCAGCATTTT
TRBJ2-7,TRBV14,-,-,CASSQANRDEQYF,TGTGCCAGCAGCCAAGCGAACAGGGACGAGCAGTACTTC
TRBJ1-2,TRBV6-6,-,-,CASSYSSLNYGYTF,TGTGCCAGCAGTTACTCGTCACTTAACTATGGCTACACCTTC
TRBJ2-1,TRBV9,-,-,CASSGTEQFF,TGTGCCAGCAGCGGGACCGAGCAGTTCTTC
TRBJ1-1,TRBV30,few,TRBD1,CAWREQGADEAFF,TGTGCCTGGAGAGAACAGGGGGCTGATGAAGCTTTCTTT
TRBJ1-5,TRBV7-9,few,-,CASSLYTGTHQPQHF,TGTGCCAGCAGCTTGTATACAGGGACTCATCAGCCCCAGCATTTT
TRBJ1-5,TRBV4-1,-,-,CASSQGRINQPQHF,TGCGCCAGCAGCCAAGGACGGATCAATCAGCCCCAGCATTTT
TRBJ2-7,TRBV18,-,-,CASSPGRRSYEQYF,TGTGCCAGCTCACCAGGCAGAAGGTCCTACGAGCAGTACTTC
TRBJ1-2,TRBV28,-,-,CASSKTNSRVLF,TGTGCCAGCAGCAAGACCAACAGCCGGGTCCTCTTC
TRBJ1-5,TRBV2,-,-,CASSVGESHQPQHF,TGTGCCAGCAGTGTTGGGGAGTCACACCAGCCCCAGCATTTT
TRBJ2-7,TRBV5-1,-,TRBD2,CASSRTSGAYEQYF,TGCGCCAGCAGTCGGACTAGCGGAGCCTACGAGCAGTACTTC
TRBJ2-7,TRBV18,-,TRBD2,CASSRTSGSASYEQYF,TGTGCCAGCTCACGAACTAGCGGGAGCGCCTCCTACGAGCAGTACTTC
TRBJ2-5,TRBV5-4,-,TRBD1,CASSLRTGETQYF,TGTGCCAGCAGCCTGAGGACAGGAGAGACCCAGTACTTC
TRBJ2-5,TRBV5-1,-,-,CASSLKSGAETQYF,TGCGCCAGCAGCTTGAAATCAGGTGCAGAGACCCAGTACTTC
TRBJ1-2,TRBV30,-,-,CAWRSPTVRYGYTF,TGTGCCTGGAGGAGCCCCACCGTGAGGTATGGCTACACCTTC
TRBJ2-7,TRBV23-1,-,-,CASSQFGAGNSGEQYF,TGCGCCAGCAGTCAATTTGGGGCAGGGAATTCGGGCGAGCAGTACTTC
TRBJ2-7,TRBV7-2,-,-,CASSSSSSYEQYF,TGTGCCAGCAGCTCCTCGAGCTCCTACGAGCAGTACTTC
TRBJ2-1,TRBV7-2,-,TRBD2,CASSLTSGGGYEQFF,TGTGCCAGCAGCTTAACTAGCGGGGGGGGCTATGAGCAGTTCTTC
TRBJ2-3,TRBV29-1,-,-,CSVATVLTDTQYF,TGCAGCGTTGCTACTGTACTCACAGATACGCAGTATTTT
TRBJ2-3,TRBV28,-,-,CASSSGTDSPDTQYF,TGTGCCAGCAGTTCCGGGACGGATTCCCCCGATACGCAGTATTTT
TRBJ2-4,TRBV7-9,-,-,CASSLTGDLAKNIQYF,TGTGCCAGCAGCTTAACAGGGGACTTAGCCAAAAACATTCAGTACTTC
TRBJ2-5,TRBV7-2,-,-,CASSKSSQETQYF,TGTGCCAGCAGCAAGAGTAGCCAAGAGACCCAGTACTTC
TRBJ2-4,TRBV28,-,-,CASSYLGLGSTKNIQYF,TGTGCCAGCAGTTATTTAGGTCTGGGTTCAACCAAAAACATTCAGTACTTC
TRBJ1-1,TRBV9,once,TRBD1,CASSQGGSLDTEAFF,TGTGCCAGCAGCCAGGGGGGGAGTCTCGACACTGAAGCTTTCTTT